This T cell receptor beta chain was obtained from a study of beta chain features in type 1 diabetes (dated by TCRdb to between 2017 and 2018). Regarding the complete study: Mean age, gender distribution, total cell number and subset yield did not differ between patients and healthy donors. A total of roughly 100 million sorted cells were examined across all samples, and a strong correlation was observed between cell number per subset and RNA yield. Whereas all 28 donors provided naive and central memory subsets, regulatory and stem cell-like memory subsets were isolated from just 8 patients and roughly 8 healthy donors. The study compared the TCRB repertoires of sorted circulating CD4+ T cell subsets in recently diagnosed type 1 diabetes patients with those in matched healthy donors.

The entire amount of isolated RNA was reverse transcribed using the High Capacity cDNA Reverse Transcription Kit, so the sequenced TCRB transcripts were expressed ones. Deep immunoSEQ sequencing was performed on naive, central memory and regulatory T cell samples, with an average of around 3.5 million total reads per sample. Sorted cells were lysed in RLT buffer and RNA was extracted with DNase-treated RNeasy Micro or Mini kits, depending on cell number. Each cell subset was processed on its own to prevent cross-contamination, while patient and healthy donor samples were processed together. Using the immunoSEQ multiplex PCR, TCRB sequences were amplified from cDNA into 87-bp fragments spanning the CDR3 region. Sequencing of the amplicons was done on the Illumina HiSeq platform. For the original study's pipeline: Synthetic template baselines were used to correct PCR bias computationally, reads within Hamming distance 2 were collapsed, and singletons that could not be merged were discarded. Reads were aligned to IMGT to assign V, D and J genes, CDR3 length, and insertions or deletions at six rearrangement sites. Within each subset, clonotype counts were normalized to sorted cell number, and only after that were true diversity and Gini coefficients computed with the tcR R package. Repertoire sharing was quantified using the overlap coefficient calculated on TCRB nucleotide sequences. As a proxy for the pre-selection repertoire, out-of-frame TCRB sequences from naive cells were analyzed. As stored in TCRdb, this immuneACCESS dataset retains in-frame rearrangements with V and J assigned. A fraction of the clones does not appear; measured against another copy, unresolved V genes explain less than half of the discrepancy, and the remainder lacks a known reason. The DNA gave D and trimming, while V, J and clone size come from that table. For this sample there are 160,000 or so clones; 50% to 70% appear just once. Roughly 0.092% of the sample goes to the ten largest clones.

This clone was recorded a few times. Its antigen is currently not known. No base quality values were provided; no much bigger clone lies one nucleotide off. What the work shows at the level of the full study, not this receptor alone: HLA sub-analyses involved small numbers of individuals, so any influence of HLA type on TCRB rearrangement remained unresolved. The naive, central memory and regulatory TCRB repertoires appeared to resemble one another more closely among patients than among healthy donors. Type 1 diabetes patients showed a moderate but significant shortening of TCRB CDR3 length in all four CD4+ subsets. Patients with type 1 diabetes made fewer insertions and deleted more nucleotides at VDJ recombination sites, implying thymic rearrangement abnormalities. PCR might favor shorter templates, but patient and control samples were amplified and corrected together, so any skew would affect both groups equally. Because cDNA rather than genomic DNA was sequenced, highly expressing activated cells could have been over-represented, although no difference in activation and CD3 levels was found between groups.

Each donor gave one peripheral blood draw, roughly 120 mL on average, collected into heparinised tubes. A BD FACSAria II was used to sort naive, central memory, regulatory and stem cell-like memory CD4+ T cells with a panel that included CD45RO, CCR7, CD25, CD127, CD95 and CD27. Purity was above 95% for every sorted population. PBMCs were isolated immediately by Lymphoprep density gradient centrifugation and stained directly without culture. Samples were stained and sorted in pairs, with one healthy donor and one patient per experiment, so that batch effects were minimized. The CDR3 holds 13 amino acids from the cysteine to the phenylalanine. Only the CDR3 region is kept as DNA, spanning 39 bases read in frame from base 1. CDR1 and CDR2, looked up from the germline V gene (reference sequence), are SEHNR and FQNEAQ. Trimming removed 2 bases from V and 7 bases from J, leaving 9 bases between the germline ends.

The rearrangement combines TRBV7-9 with TRBJ2-1, with an unclear D gene assignment. This clonotype was obtained from a young man with type 1 diabetes. The specimen was naive CD4+ T cells from blood. Interpreted using the paper, the cell subset or site label stands for: true naive CD4+ T cells. Read as DNA, the sequence is TGTGCCAGCAGCTTAACGCCACCGAATGAGCAGTTCTTC. It specifies CASSLTPPNEQFF.